The clone carrying this T cell receptor beta chain was seen ten or more times. What it binds is unknown. The sample is drawn from a study of naive and memory T cell subsets. Study-wide results and limits: From naive to CM, EM and EMRA, diversity decreased and Gini increased. In naive cells, over 95% of TCR sequences were seen only once.

The beta constant-region primer was an equimolar mix of two oligonucleotides covering TRBC1 and TRBC2. Using its own MiXCR run on the UMI-ligation and nested PCR reads, TCRdb lists one record per CDR3 protein. The table shows around 160,000 distinct CDR3 sequences, with over 15% occurring only once. Germline V gene lookup returns CDR1 SGHVS and CDR2 FQNEAQ. The CDR3 consists of 15 residues. Trimming took off 5 bases at V and 5 bases at J, with 16 bases between the two ends. The chain is built from TRBV7-8 and TRBJ2-1; a weak D match, TRBD2 (6 bases). What was sequenced was naive CD4+ T cells from blood. The source is a human donor in good health. This CDR3 is CASSNPRREHNEQFF. CDR3 nucleotide sequence: TGTGCCAGCAGCAACCCTCGGAGGGAGCACAATGAGCAGTTCTTC.